These T cell receptor beta chains were read from a single sample in a study of blood T cell repertoires in COVID-19. Clones were read by immunoSEQ multiplex PCR, and TCRdb kept only the in-frame ones, dropping some. Of about 330,000 clones in the sample, around 87% were seen once. Sequenced input: PBMCs or T cells enriched from blood (not recorded which). All receptors derive from a woman aged 25 to 39 who had recovered from COVID-19. The CDR3 runs from the conserved cysteine through the conserved F or W. The order of the fields is J gene, D gene, V gene, clone size, CDR3 protein, CDR3 DNA. The D gene is left open where the match is weak. Some rows have no size entry. The others give once, few or many, or a class for an expanded clone.

J gene: TRBJ1-2
D gene: -
V gene: TRBV7-8
clone size: once
CDR3 protein: CASSPTGSNYGYTF
CDR3 DNA: TGTGCCAGCAGCCCTACGGGGAGTAACTATGGCTACACCTTC

J gene: TRBJ1-4
D gene: TRBD1
V gene: TRBV28
clone size: -
CDR3 protein: CASSYRGFNEKLFF
CDR3 DNA: TGTGCCAGCAGTTACAGGGGATTTAATGAAAAACTGTTTTTT

J gene: TRBJ1-6
D gene: TRBD1
V gene: TRBV27
clone size: -
CDR3 protein: CASCDRGLNSPLHF
CDR3 DNA: TGTGCCAGCTGTGACAGGGGCCTGAATTCACCCCTCCACTTT

J gene: TRBJ1-3
D gene: -
V gene: TRBV28
clone size: -
CDR3 protein: CASSPGGDGSSGNTIYF
CDR3 DNA: TGTGCCAGCAGTCCCGGTGGGGACGGGAGCTCTGGAAACACCATATATTTT

J gene: TRBJ2-5
D gene: TRBD2
V gene: TRBV19
clone size: -
CDR3 protein: CASSTTSGPQETQYF
CDR3 DNA: TGTGCCAGTAGTACGACTAGCGGACCCCAAGAGACCCAGTACTTC

J gene: TRBJ2-5
D gene: -
V gene: TRBV2
clone size: -
CDR3 protein: CASSDRTLQETQYF
CDR3 DNA: TGTGCCAGCAGTGACAGGACACTCCAAGAGACCCAGTACTTC

J gene: TRBJ1-1
D gene: TRBD1
V gene: TRBV11-1
clone size: -
CDR3 protein: CASSRDREEAFF
CDR3 DNA: TGTGCCAGCAGCCGGGACAGGGAAGAAGCTTTCTTT

J gene: TRBJ2-2
D gene: -
V gene: TRBV6-5
clone size: -
CDR3 protein: CASRRQVANTGELFF
CDR3 DNA: TGTGCCAGCCGGAGGCAGGTCGCGAACACCGGGGAGCTGTTTTTT

J gene: TRBJ2-3
D gene: TRBD2
V gene: TRBV6-1
clone size: few
CDR3 protein: CASSDLPTSGGGDTQYF
CDR3 DNA: TGTGCCAGCAGTGACCTCCCGACTAGCGGGGGAGGAGATACGCAGTATTTT

J gene: TRBJ2-5
D gene: -
V gene: TRBV2
clone size: -
CDR3 protein: CASEGEEGETQYF
CDR3 DNA: TGTGCCAGCGAGGGAGAAGAAGGGGAGACCCAGTACTTC

J gene: TRBJ1-1
D gene: TRBD1
V gene: TRBV5-1
clone size: -
CDR3 protein: CASSPRQGYNTEAFF
CDR3 DNA: TGCGCCAGCAGCCCCCGACAGGGATACAACACTGAAGCTTTCTTT

J gene: TRBJ1-2
D gene: -
V gene: TRBV6-2/TRBV6-3
clone size: -
CDR3 protein: CASSYSWSYYGYTF
CDR3 DNA: TGTGCCAGCAGTTACTCATGGAGCTACTATGGCTACACCTTC

J gene: TRBJ2-1
D gene: TRBD1
V gene: TRBV29-1
clone size: once
CDR3 protein: CSVNTGGNGEQFF
CDR3 DNA: TGCAGCGTCAATACAGGGGGCAACGGTGAGCAGTTCTTC

J gene: TRBJ1-4
D gene: -
V gene: TRBV28
clone size: -
CDR3 protein: CASSSYPVRRANEKLFF
CDR3 DNA: TGTGCCAGCAGTTCCTATCCTGTCCGCAGGGCTAATGAAAAACTGTTTTTT

J gene: TRBJ1-4
D gene: TRBD1
V gene: TRBV7-8
clone size: -
CDR3 protein: CASSPTGARAGNEKLFF
CDR3 DNA: TGTGCCAGCAGCCCGACAGGGGCCCGGGCCGGTAATGAAAAACTGTTTTTT

J gene: TRBJ1-6
D gene: -
V gene: TRBV6-5
clone size: -
CDR3 protein: CASSPRTEYSPLHF
CDR3 DNA: TGTGCCAGCAGTCCCCGGACAGAGTATTCACCCCTCCACTTT

J gene: TRBJ2-1
D gene: TRBD1
V gene: TRBV19
clone size: -
CDR3 protein: CASDPPEGQGRNEQFF
CDR3 DNA: TGTGCCAGCGACCCCCCTGAGGGACAGGGTCGCAATGAGCAGTTCTTC

J gene: TRBJ2-7
D gene: TRBD1
V gene: TRBV28
clone size: -
CDR3 protein: CASTSPGTVLRGQYF
CDR3 DNA: TGTGCCAGCACCTCGCCCGGGACAGTACTACGAGGGCAGTACTTC

J gene: TRBJ1-2
D gene: TRBD1
V gene: TRBV14
clone size: -
CDR3 protein: CASSQGQGLGYTF
CDR3 DNA: TGTGCCAGCAGCCAGGGACAGGGGCTAGGCTACACCTTC

J gene: TRBJ2-2
D gene: -
V gene: TRBV6-5
clone size: few
CDR3 protein: CASSSAGVLNTGELFF
CDR3 DNA: TGTGCCAGCAGTTCGGCCGGGGTTCTGAACACCGGGGAGCTGTTTTTT

J gene: TRBJ2-5
D gene: TRBD1
V gene: TRBV5-1
clone size: -
CDR3 protein: CASSLGGGETQYF
CDR3 DNA: TGCGCCAGCAGCTTGGGAGGGGGCGAGACCCAGTACTTC

J gene: TRBJ1-1
D gene: -
V gene: TRBV3-1/TRBV3-2
clone size: -
CDR3 protein: CASSQEGRVNTEAFF
CDR3 DNA: TGTGCCAGCAGCCAAGAGGGGCGCGTTAACACTGAAGCTTTCTTT